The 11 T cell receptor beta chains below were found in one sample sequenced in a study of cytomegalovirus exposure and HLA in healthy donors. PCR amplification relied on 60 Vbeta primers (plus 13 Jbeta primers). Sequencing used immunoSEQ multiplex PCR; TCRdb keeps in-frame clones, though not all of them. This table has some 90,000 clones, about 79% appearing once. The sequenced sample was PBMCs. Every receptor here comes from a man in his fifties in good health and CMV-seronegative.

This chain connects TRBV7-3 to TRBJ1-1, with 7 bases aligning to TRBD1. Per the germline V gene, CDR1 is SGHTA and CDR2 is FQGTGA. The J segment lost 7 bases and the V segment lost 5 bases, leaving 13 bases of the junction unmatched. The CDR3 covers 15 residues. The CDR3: CASSLEGTAAHEAFF. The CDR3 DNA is TGTGCCAGCAGCCTAGAGGGGACAGCAGCACATGAAGCTTTCTTT. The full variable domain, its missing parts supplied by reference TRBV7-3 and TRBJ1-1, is GAGVSQTPSNKVTEKGKYVELRCDPISGHTALYWYRQSLGQGPEFLIYFQGTGAADDSGLPNDRFFAVRPEGSVSTLKIQRTERGDSAVYLCASSLEGTAAHEAFFGQGTRLTVV.

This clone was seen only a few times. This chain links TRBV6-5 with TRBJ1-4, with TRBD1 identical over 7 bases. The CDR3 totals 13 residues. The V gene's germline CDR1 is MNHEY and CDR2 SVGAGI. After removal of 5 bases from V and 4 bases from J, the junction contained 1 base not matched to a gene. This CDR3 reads CASSGTVNEKLFF. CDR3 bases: TGTGCCAGCAGTGGGACAGTTAATGAAAAACTGTTTTTT.

The CDR3 sequence: CASSSGTGDEAFF. The CDR3 DNA sequence: TGTGCCAGCAGTTCCGGGACAGGGGATGAAGCTTTCTTT. This rearrangement joins TRBV27 to TRBJ1-1; 10 nucleotides agree with TRBD1. Trimming cost V 4 bases and J 7 bases; bases outside gene matches: 3. Germline V gene data show CDR1 as MNHEY and CDR2 as SMNVEV (reference sequence). The CDR3 totals 13 residues.

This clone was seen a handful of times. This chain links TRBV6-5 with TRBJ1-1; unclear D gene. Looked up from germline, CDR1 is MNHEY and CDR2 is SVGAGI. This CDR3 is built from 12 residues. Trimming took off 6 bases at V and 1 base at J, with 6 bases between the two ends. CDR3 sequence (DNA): TGTGCCAGCAGCTACCGGAACACTGAAGCTTTCTTT. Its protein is CASSYRNTEAFF.

This chain's CDR3 is CASSLVGLAAYNEQFF. Written as DNA, the CDR3 is TGTGCCAGCAGCTTAGTTGGACTAGCGGCATACAATGAGCAGTTCTTC. The chain uses TRBV7-6 and TRBJ2-1; 10 nucleotides align to TRBD2. V gave up 1 base and J gave up 4 bases; unmatched junction bases: 4. Germline V lookup: CDR1 SGHVS, CDR2 FNYEAQ. The CDR3 spans 16 residues.

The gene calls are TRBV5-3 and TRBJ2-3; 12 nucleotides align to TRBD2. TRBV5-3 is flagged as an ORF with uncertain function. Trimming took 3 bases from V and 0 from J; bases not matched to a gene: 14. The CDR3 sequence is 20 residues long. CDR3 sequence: CARSSRTSGNWLASTDTQYF. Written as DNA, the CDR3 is TGTGCCAGAAGCTCCCGGACTAGCGGGAACTGGCTCGCTAGCACAGATACGCAGTATTTT.

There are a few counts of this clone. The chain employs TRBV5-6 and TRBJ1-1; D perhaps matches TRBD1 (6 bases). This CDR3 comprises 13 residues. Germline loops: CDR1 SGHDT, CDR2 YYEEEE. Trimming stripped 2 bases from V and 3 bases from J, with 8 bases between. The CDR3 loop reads CASSLQGYTEAFF. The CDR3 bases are TGTGCCAGCAGCTTACAGGGATACACTGAAGCTTTCTTT.

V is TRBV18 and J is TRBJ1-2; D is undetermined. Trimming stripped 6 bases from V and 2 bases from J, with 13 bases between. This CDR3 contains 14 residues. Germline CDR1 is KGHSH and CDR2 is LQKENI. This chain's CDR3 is CASSLGLGNYGYTF. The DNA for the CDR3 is TGTGCCAGCTCCCTCGGACTGGGAAACTATGGCTACACCTTC.

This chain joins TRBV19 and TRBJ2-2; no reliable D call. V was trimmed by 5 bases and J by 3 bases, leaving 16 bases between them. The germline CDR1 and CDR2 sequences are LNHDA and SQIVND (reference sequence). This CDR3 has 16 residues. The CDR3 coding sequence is TGTGCCAGTAGTCCATCCACAAAACGGGACACCGGGGAGCTGTTTTTT. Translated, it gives CASSPSTKRDTGELFF.

The CDR3 coding sequence is TGTGCCAGCAGCTTAGAAGGGACTAGCGGGGAGCAGTTCTTC. It codes for CASSLEGTSGEQFF. This rearrangement joins TRBV7-9 to TRBJ2-1; TRBD2 agrees at 12 bases. With V trimmed by 1 base and J by 10 bases, 2 bases remained unmatched. The CDR3 contains 14 residues. The germline V gene has CDR1 SEHNR and CDR2 FQNEAQ (reference sequence).

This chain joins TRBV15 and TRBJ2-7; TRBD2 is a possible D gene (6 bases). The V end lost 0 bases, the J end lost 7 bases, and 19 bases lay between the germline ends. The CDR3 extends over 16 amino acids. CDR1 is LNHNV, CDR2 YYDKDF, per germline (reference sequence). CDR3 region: CATSRDWPAQAGEQYF. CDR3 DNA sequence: TGTGCCACCAGCAGAGATTGGCCAGCCCAGGCGGGGGAGCAGTACTTC.